This T cell receptor (beta chain) was captured by sequencing in a study of blood T cell repertoires in COVID-19. In the study overall: The United States, Italy and Spain supplied acute and convalescent COVID-19 samples. T cells, B-cell-depleted T cells, or PBMCs provided the cDNA or gDNA that served as material.

In the study's own analysis: Nucleated cell counts were estimated from reference gene primer amplification. Generated by immunoSEQ multiplex PCR, the TCRdb table keeps only in-frame clones and is missing some. V, J and clone size were drawn from that table, and D and trimming were deduced from the DNA. The profile shows roughly 250,000 clones, approximately 86% of them singletons. The clonotype was recovered from a man in his forties who had recovered from COVID-19. Material: peripheral blood.

Here the CDR3 reads CATSRDWGVSYEQYF. CDR3 DNA sequence: TGTGCCACCAGCAGAGATTGGGGGGTCTCCTACGAGCAGTACTTC. V usage is TRBV15 and J usage is TRBJ2-7, with a weak D call TRBD2 (6 bases). V dropped 0 bases and J dropped 0 bases, with 9 bases sitting between them. Per germline, CDR1 LNHNV and CDR2 YYDKDF (reference sequence). The CDR3 covers 15 residues. The whole variable domain, remainder taken from reference TRBV15 and TRBJ2-7, is DAMVIQNPRYQVTQFGKPVTLSCSQTLNHNVMYWYQQKSSQAPKLLFHYYDKDFNNEADTPDNFQSRRPNTSFCFLDIRSPGLGDTAMYLCATSRDWGVSYEQYFGPGTRLTVT.